These 8 T cell receptor beta chains share one sample of origin, sequenced in a study of cytomegalovirus exposure and HLA in healthy donors. The table came from immunoSEQ multiplex PCR; TCRdb's copy has only in-frame clones and leaves some out. The sample has roughly 250,000 clones; 90% are singletons. The specimen was PBMCs. These receptor sequences come from a woman between 18 and 29 years old in good health and CMV-seronegative.

The CDR3 coding sequence is TGTGCCAGCAGCCAAGTTTCTCTAGCGGGGTTTTACGAGCAGTACTTC. Translation: CASSQVSLAGFYEQYF. The chain couples TRBV14 to TRBJ2-7; 9 bases fit TRBD2. The CDR3 length is 16 residues. Germline V gene sequence: CDR1 SGHDN, CDR2 FVKESK. V shed 1 base and J 4 bases; nucleotides not matched to a gene: 8.

V and J are TRBV6-6 and TRBJ2-7, with unresolved D. Germline CDR1 reads MNHNY; CDR2 reads SVGAGI (reference sequence). CDR3 length equals 13 residues. Trimming stripped 2 bases from V and 2 bases from J, with 7 bases between. For the CDR3, the DNA is TGTGCCAGCAGTTACGAAGAGACCTACGAGCAGTACTTC. This translates into CASSYEETYEQYF.

The genes are TRBV5-4 and TRBJ2-1; a possible D gene is TRBD1 (5 bases). Germline V gives CDR1 SGHNT, CDR2 YYREEE (reference sequence). The CDR3 is made up of 16 amino acids. V lost 3 bases, J lost 0 bases, and 13 bases lay in between. This CDR3 is CASSSPRESSYNEQFF. CDR3 DNA: TGTGCCAGCAGCTCTCCCAGGGAAAGCTCCTACAATGAGCAGTTCTTC.

The V gene is TRBV6-5, the J gene TRBJ2-5, with 7 bases identical to TRBD1. Germline assignment: CDR1 MNHEY and CDR2 SVGAGI. V shed 0 bases and J 4 bases; nucleotides not matched to a gene: 5. The CDR3 has 15 amino acids. CDR3 bases: TGTGCCAGCAGTTACTCGGTGGGACAGCTAGAGACCCAGTACTTC. It is translated as CASSYSVGQLETQYF.

This chain joins TRBV5-1 and TRBJ1-1, with D possibly being TRBD1 (5 bases). V lost 1 base to trimming and J lost 7 bases, with 8 bases between them. This CDR3 has 12 amino acids. Germline loops: CDR1 SGHRS, CDR2 YFSETQ. This CDR3 reads CASSLLQGEAFF. CDR3 nucleotides: TGCGCCAGCAGCTTGCTCCAGGGTGAAGCTTTCTTT.

This clone has only one observation. The genes are TRBV7-6 and TRBJ2-3; a weak D match, TRBD2 (5 bases). Germline CDR1 reads SGHVS; CDR2 reads FNYEAQ. This CDR3 spans 15 amino acids. V dropped 5 bases and J dropped 2 bases, with 14 bases sitting between them. The CDR3, as DNA: TGTGCCAGCAGCAAAGAGGTCGGGAACACAGATACGCAGTATTTT. Its translation is CASSKEVGNTDTQYF. Variable domain in full (rest from reference TRBV7-6 and TRBJ2-3): GAGVSQSPRYKVTKRGQDVALRCDPISGHVSLYWYRQALGQGPEFLTYFNYEAQQDKSGLPNDRFSAERPEGSISTLTIQRTEQRDSAMYRCASSKEVGNTDTQYFGPGTRLTVL.

The gene calls are TRBV30 and TRBJ1-5, with D unresolved. Germline V CDR1 and CDR2: GTSNPN, SVGIG (reference sequence). Trimming removed 0 bases from V and 5 bases from J, with 17 bases in between. The CDR3 has 16 amino acids. In nucleotides, the CDR3 is TGTGCCTGGAGTGTACGTTGGGCTTACCGCGATCAGCCCCAGCATTTT. Translation: CAWSVRWAYRDQPQHF.

The rearrangement links TRBV7-9 to TRBJ2-2; perhaps TRBD1 as D (5 bases). The germline gives CDR1 SEHNR, CDR2 FQNEAQ (reference sequence). This CDR3 is built from 14 residues. V lost 4 bases and J 4 bases, leaving 10 bases between the germline ends. The CDR3 spells CASSSRQITGELFF. The CDR3 region has the DNA TGTGCCAGCAGCTCTCGACAGATCACCGGGGAGCTGTTTTTT. Looking up the rest from reference TRBV7-9 and TRBJ2-2 gives the full variable domain: DTGVSQNPRHKITKRGQNVTFRCDPISEHNRLYWYRQTLGQGPEFLTYFQNEAQLEKSRLLSDRFSAERPKGSFSTLEIQRTEQGDSAMYLCASSSRQITGELFFGEGSRLTVL.